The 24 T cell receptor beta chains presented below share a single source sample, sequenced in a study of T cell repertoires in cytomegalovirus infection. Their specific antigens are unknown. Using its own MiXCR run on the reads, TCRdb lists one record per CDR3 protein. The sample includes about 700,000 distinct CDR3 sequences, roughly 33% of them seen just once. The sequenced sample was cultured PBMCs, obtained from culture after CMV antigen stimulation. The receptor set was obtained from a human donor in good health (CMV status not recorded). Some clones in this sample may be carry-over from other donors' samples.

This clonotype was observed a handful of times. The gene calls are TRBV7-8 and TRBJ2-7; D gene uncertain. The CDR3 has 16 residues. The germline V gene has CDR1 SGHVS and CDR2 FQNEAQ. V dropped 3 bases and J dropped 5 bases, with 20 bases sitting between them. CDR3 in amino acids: CASSFYWEVRVDEQYF. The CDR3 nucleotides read TGTGCCAGCAGCTTTTATTGGGAAGTTCGGGTCGACGAGCAGTACTTC.

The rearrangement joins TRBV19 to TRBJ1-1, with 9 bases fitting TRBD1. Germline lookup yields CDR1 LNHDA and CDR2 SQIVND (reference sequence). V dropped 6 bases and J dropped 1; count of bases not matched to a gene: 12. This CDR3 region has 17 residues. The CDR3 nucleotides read TGTGCCAGTAGCCCACTACCCGGGACAGGGCGGAACACTGAAGCTTTCTTT. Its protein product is CASSPLPGTGRNTEAFF.

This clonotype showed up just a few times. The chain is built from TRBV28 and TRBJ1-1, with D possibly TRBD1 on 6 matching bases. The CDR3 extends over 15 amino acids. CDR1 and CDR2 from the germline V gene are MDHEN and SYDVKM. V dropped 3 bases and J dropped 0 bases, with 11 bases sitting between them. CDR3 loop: CASSFEGGMNTEAFF. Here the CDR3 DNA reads TGTGCCAGCAGTTTCGAGGGGGGGATGAACACTGAAGCTTTCTTT.

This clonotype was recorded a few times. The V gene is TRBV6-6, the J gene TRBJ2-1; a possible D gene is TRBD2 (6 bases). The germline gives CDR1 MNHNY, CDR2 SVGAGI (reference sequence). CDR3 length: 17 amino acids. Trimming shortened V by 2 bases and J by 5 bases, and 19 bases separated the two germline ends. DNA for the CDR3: TGTGCCAGCAGTTACGTCCTTTTGGCGGGGTTTGACAATGAGCAGTTCTTC. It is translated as CASSYVLLAGFDNEQFF.

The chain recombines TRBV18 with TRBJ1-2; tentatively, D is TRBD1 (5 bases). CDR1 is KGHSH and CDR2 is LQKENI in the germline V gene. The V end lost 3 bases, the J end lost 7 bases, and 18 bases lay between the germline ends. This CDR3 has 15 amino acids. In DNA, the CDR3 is TGTGCCAGCTCACCGGTGGCAGGGCCCGAGGGTGGCTACACCTTC. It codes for CASSPVAGPEGGYTF.

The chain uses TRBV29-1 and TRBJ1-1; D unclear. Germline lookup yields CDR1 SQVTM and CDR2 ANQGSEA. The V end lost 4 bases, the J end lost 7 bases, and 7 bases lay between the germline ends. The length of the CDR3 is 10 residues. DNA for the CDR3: TGCAGCGTTGTCAGCTTTGAAGCTTTCTTT. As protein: CSVVSFEAFF.

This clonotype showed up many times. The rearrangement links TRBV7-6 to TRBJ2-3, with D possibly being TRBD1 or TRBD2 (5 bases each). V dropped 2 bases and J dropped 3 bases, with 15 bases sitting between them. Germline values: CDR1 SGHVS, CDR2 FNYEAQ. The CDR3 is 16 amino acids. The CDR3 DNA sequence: TGTGCCAGCAGCTTATACGCCGGGACGGAAACAGATACGCAGTATTTT. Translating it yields CASSLYAGTETDTQYF.

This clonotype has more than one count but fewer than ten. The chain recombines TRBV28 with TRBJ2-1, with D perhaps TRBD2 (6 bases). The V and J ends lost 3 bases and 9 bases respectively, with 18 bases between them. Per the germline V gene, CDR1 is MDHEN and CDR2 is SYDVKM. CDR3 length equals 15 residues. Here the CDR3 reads CASSLEGDLTGEQFF. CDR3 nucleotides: TGTGCCAGCAGTTTGGAGGGTGACCTCACGGGTGAGCAGTTCTTC.

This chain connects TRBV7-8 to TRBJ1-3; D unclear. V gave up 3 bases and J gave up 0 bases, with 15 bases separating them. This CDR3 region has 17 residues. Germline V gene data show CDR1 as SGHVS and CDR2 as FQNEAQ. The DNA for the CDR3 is TGTGCCAGCAGCTTGCCTCGGCGTCCCTTCTCTGGAAACACCATATATTTT. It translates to CASSLPRRPFSGNTIYF.

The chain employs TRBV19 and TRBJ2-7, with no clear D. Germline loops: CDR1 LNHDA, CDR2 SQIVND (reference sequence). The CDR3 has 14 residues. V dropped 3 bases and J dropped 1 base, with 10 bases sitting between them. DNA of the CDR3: TGTGCCAGTAGTATTAAGCGCGAATCCTACGAGCAGTACTTC. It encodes CASSIKRESYEQYF.

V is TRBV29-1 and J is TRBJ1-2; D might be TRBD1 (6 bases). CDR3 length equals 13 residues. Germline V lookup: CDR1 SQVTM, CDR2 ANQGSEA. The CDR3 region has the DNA TGCACCTCCTCAACGGCAGGGGATTATGGCTACACCTTC. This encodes CTSSTAGDYGYTF.

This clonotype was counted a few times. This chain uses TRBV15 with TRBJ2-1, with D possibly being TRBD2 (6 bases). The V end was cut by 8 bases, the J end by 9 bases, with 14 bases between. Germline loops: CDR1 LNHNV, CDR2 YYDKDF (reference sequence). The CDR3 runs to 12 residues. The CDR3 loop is CATQPVGGEQFF. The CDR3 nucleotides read TGTGCCACCCAACCGGTGGGGGGTGAGCAGTTCTTC. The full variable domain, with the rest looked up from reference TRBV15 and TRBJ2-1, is DAMVIQNPRYQVTQFGKPVTLSCSQTLNHNVMYWYQQKSSQAPKLLFHYYDKDFNNEADTPDNFQSRRPNTSFCFLDIRSPGLGDTAMYLCATQPVGGEQFFGPGTRLTVL.

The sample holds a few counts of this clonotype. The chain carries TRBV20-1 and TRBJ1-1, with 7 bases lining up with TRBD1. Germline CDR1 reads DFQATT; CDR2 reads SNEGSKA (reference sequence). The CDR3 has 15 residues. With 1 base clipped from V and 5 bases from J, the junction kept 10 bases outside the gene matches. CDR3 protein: CSARVPNRGETEAFF. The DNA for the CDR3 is TGCAGTGCTAGAGTCCCTAACAGGGGAGAGACTGAAGCTTTCTTT.

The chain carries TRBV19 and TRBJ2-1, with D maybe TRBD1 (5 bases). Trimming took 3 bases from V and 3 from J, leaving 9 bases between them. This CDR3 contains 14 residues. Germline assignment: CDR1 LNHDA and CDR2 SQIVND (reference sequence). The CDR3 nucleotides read TGTGCCAGTAGTATCGCAGGGATCTACAATGAGCAGTTCTTC. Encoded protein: CASSIAGIYNEQFF.

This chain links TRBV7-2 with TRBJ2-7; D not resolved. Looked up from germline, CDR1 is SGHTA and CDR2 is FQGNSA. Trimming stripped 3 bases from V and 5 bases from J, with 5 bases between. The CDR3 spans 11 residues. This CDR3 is CASSFLNEQYF. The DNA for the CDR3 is TGTGCCAGCAGCTTCTTAAACGAGCAGTACTTC.

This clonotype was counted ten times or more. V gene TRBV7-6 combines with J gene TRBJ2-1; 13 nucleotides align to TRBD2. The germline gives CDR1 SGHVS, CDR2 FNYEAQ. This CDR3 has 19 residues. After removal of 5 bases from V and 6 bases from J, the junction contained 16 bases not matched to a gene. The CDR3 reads CASSTTPGLAGYGPNEQFF. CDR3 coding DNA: TGTGCCAGCAGCACAACTCCGGGACTAGCGGGATACGGCCCCAATGAGCAGTTCTTC.

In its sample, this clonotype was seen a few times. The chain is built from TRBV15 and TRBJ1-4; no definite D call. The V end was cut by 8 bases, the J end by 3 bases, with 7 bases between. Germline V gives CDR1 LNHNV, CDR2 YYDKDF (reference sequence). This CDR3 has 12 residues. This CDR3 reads CATGRANEKLFF. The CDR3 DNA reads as TGTGCCACCGGACGTGCTAATGAAAAACTGTTTTTT.

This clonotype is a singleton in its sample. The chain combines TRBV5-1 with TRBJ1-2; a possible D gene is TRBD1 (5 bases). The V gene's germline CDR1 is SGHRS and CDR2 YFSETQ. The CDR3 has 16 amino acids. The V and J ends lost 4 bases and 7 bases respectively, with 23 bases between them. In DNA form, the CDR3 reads TGCGCCAGCAGCCGGGACCCCGGCAGAGACTTAGGTGGCTACACCTTC. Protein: CASSRDPGRDLGGYTF.

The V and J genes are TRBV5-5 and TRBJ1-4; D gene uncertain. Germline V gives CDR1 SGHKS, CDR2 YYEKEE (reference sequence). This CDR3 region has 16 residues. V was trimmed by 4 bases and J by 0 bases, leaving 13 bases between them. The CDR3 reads CASSQVWFPTNEKLFF. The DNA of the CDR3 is TGTGCCAGCAGCCAAGTTTGGTTTCCAACTAATGAAAAACTGTTTTTT. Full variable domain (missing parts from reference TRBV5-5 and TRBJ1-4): DAGVTQSPTHLIKTRGQQVTLRCSPISGHKSVSWYQQVLGQGPQFIFQYYEKEERGRGNFPDRFSARQFPNYSSELNVNALLLGDSALYLCASSQVWFPTNEKLFFGSGTQLSVL.

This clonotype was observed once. DNA of the CDR3: TGTGCCAGCAGTGCAGCCAGCTCCTATAATTCACCCCTCCACTTT. Translating gives CASSAASSYNSPLHF. This chain links TRBV6-1 with TRBJ1-6, with no clear D. CDR1 and CDR2 (germline): MNHNS, SASEGT. This CDR3 is 15 amino acids long. V was trimmed by 4 bases and J by 0 bases, leaving 7 bases between them.

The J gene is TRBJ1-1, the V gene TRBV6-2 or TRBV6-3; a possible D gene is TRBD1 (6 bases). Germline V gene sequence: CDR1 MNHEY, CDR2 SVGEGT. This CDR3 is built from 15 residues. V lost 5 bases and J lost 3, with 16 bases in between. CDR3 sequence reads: CASSLLMGGDTEAFF. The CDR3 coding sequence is TGTGCCAGCAGTCTCCTAATGGGGGGCGACACTGAAGCTTTCTTT.

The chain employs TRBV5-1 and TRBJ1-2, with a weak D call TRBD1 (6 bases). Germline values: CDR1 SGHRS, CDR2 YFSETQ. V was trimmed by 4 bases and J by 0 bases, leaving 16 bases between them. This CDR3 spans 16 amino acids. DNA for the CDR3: TGCGCCAGCAGCCCCGGCGGGGGCGGCCCTAACTATGGCTACACCTTC. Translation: CASSPGGGGPNYGYTF.

CDR3 in amino acids: CATSRGQYTGELFF. DNA for the CDR3: TGTGCCACCAGCAGGGGACAGTACACCGGGGAGCTGTTTTTT. The rearrangement joins TRBV15 to TRBJ2-2, with TRBD1 matching over 7 bases. CDR3 length: 14 residues. The trim removed 3 bases at V and 3 bases at J, leaving 1 base unmatched. Germline V gene data show CDR1 as LNHNV and CDR2 as YYDKDF (reference sequence).

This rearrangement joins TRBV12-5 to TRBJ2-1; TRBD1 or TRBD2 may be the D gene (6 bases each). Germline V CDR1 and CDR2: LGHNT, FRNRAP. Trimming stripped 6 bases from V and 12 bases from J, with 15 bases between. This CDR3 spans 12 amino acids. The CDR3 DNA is TGTGCTAGTGGGGGGGGCTCTAGCGCGCAGTTCTTC. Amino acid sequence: CASGGGSSAQFF.